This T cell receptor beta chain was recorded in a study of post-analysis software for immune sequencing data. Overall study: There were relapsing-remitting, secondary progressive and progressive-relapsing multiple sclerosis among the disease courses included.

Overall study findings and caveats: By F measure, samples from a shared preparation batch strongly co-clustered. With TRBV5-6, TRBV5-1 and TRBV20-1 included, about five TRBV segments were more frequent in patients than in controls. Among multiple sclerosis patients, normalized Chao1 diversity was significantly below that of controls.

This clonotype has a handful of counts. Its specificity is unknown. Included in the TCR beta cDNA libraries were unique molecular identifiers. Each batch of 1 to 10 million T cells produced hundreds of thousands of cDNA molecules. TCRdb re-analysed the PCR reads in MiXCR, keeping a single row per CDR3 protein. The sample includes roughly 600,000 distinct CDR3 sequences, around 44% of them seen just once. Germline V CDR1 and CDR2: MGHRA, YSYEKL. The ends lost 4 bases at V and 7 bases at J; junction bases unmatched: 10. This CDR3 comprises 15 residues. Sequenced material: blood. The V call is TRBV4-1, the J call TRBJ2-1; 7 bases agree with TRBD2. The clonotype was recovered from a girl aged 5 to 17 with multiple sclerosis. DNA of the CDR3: TGCGCCAGCAGCCGACCGGGTCTGCGGGAGAATGAGCAGTTCTTC. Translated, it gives CASSRPGLRENEQFF.